A selection of T cell receptor beta chains follows, all from one sample in a study of read filtering for tumor transcriptome and immune sequencing. TCRdb re-derived calls from the reads in MiXCR, one entry per CDR3 protein. The table lists around 130,000 distinct CDR3 sequences, approximately 13% of them singletons. Sequenced material: a population of CD138-negative cells sorted from bone marrow. The source is a donor at least 40 years old with multiple myeloma. The conserved cysteine and the conserved F or W are not part of the CDR3 here.

v_call cdr3_aa
TRBV19 ASSIYGGRDEQF
TRBV19 ASSDLGTEAF
TRBV19 ASSIVASRGRDTQY
TRBV11-2 ASSRKQGSYNEQF
TRBV29-1 SVEDAFGTNEQF
TRBV30 AWSVRRINQPQH
TRBV20-1 SAPGAGETGTIHEQY
TRBV20-1 SARATHTGEGYT
TRBV7-9 ASSSTDPPGNEKLF
TRBV10-3 ATKGFQETQY
TRBV11-2 ASSPRVRGTGELF
TRBV4-3 ASSQDLRTGFGDTQY
TRBV7-9 ASSSLRTHSTDTQY
TRBV10-3 AISERGGSYNEQF
TRBV12-3/TRBV12-4 ASSPGHSLGYT
TRBV6-2/TRBV6-3 ASSYPSENNEQF
TRBV4-3 ASSQGLAGATDTQY
TRBV20-1 SARDNSPYGYT
TRBV19 ASSRAGREETQY
TRBV27 ASSRQGFSITEAF
TRBV4-1 ASSPGTGSRDTQY
TRBV29-1 SVEDLTGELF
TRBV19 ASKSSSTADIQY
TRBV27 ASRPGGTGGRDEQF
TRBV5-6 ASSSDRTGIIDEQF
TRBV29-1 SVTQVTLNTEAF
TRBV10-3 AISESLAGGPVGANEQY
TRBV2 ASTSEGRQPQH
TRBV4-1 ASSQESLSGYEGEQF
TRBV5-1 ASSITGSRGNEQF
TRBV19 ASSFPGYILGYT
TRBV5-1 ASRVGQGMNTEAF
TRBV27 ANKESGDSYEQY
TRBV2 ASSEDTGERETQY
TRBV19 ASTGTPLHYGYT
TRBV4-1 ASSPTGDEQY
TRBV20-1 SATEGGGTNTEAF
TRBV3-1 ASSQILGPQETQY
TRBV20-1 SASGGLRARGNTEAF
TRBV7-6 ASSALMAGIQETQY
TRBV7-2 ASSYPGGDLEKLF
TRBV7-9 ASSPWPASGSRNEQF
TRBV7-9 ASRGSGNIQY
TRBV29-1 SAIQVASYNEQF
TRBV5-6 ASSFITRVETDTQY
TRBV29-1 SVGIQGQTGELF
TRBV2 ASGTSGLPLYNEQF
TRBV4-1 ASSQVPGQWNSPLH
TRBV6-5 ASSPGTSGSPDTQY
TRBV27 ASSWSGQAEQY
TRBV7-9 ASSRTTSGLYEQY
TRBV6-1 ASRGQNRVYSNQPQH
TRBV5-1 ASSLGRTSGRNEQF
TRBV3-1 ASSPGTSGTQDTQY
TRBV4-3 ASSQAKDERAGELF